The clone carrying this T cell receptor (beta chain) occurred many times. Its antigen remains unidentified. One entry per CDR3 protein results from TCRdb running MiXCR on the 5' RACE reads. There are 100,000 or so distinct CDR3 sequences in the sample; about 12% occur only once, and 5.5% to 7% lies in the top ten. These data belong to a study of early T cells in non-severe SARS-CoV-2 infection. Study results and limitations: The study's VDJdb matching favored anti-spike CD8 responses and missed private and CD4 specificities.

Sequenced material: whole blood. The sequence was collected from an adult who was a healthcare worker with PCR-confirmed SARS-CoV-2 infection or an uninfected control (not recorded which).

CDR3 loop: CSVVPGLDPYEQYF. The CDR3 coding sequence is TGCAGCGTTGTTCCGGGACTAGACCCCTACGAGCAGTACTTC. The V call is TRBV29-1, the J call TRBJ2-7; 8 bases fit TRBD2. J was trimmed by 2 bases and V by 4 bases; bases with no gene match: 7. This CDR3 comprises 14 residues. Per the germline V gene, CDR1 is SQVTM and CDR2 is ANQGSEA.